A selection of T cell receptor beta chains follows, all from one sample in a study of shared clonotypes between healthy human individuals. Libraries were prepared by immunoSEQ multiplex PCR; TCRdb keeps only in-frame clonotypes and omits some of them. Counted here are millions of clones, around nine tenths occurring once; the ten biggest clones make up over 0.12%. Sequences were obtained from naive CD4+ T cells sorted from blood. Receptors originate from a man aged 18 to 30 in good health. The CDR3 runs from the conserved cysteine through the conserved F or W. D genes are given only for firm matches. Some rows mark clone size as missing; the rest say once, few, many or name a class of expanded clone.

CDR3,DNA,size,V,J,D
CASSRRTSGGNTGELFF,TGTGCCAGCAGCCGTCGTACTAGCGGGGGGAACACCGGGGAGCTGTTTTTT,-,TRBV7-3,TRBJ2-2,TRBD2
CASVKATSGGITRQYF,TGTGCCAGCGTCAAAGCCACTAGCGGGGGGATTACGCGGCAGTACTTC,-,TRBV6-6,TRBJ2-7,TRBD2
CASHRGPGETQYF,TGTGCCTCCCACCGGGGTCCTGGGGAGACCCAGTACTTC,-,TRBV30,TRBJ2-5,-
CASSLDWGMGNSPLHF,TGTGCCAGCAGTTTGGACTGGGGAATGGGAAATTCACCCCTCCACTTT,-,TRBV7-2,TRBJ1-6,-
CASSLTTSGRAYNEQFF,TGTGCCAGCAGCCTCACGACTAGCGGGAGGGCCTACAATGAGCAGTTCTTC,-,TRBV14,TRBJ2-1,TRBD2
CAISPRGPNEKLFF,TGTGCCATCAGTCCCAGGGGGCCTAATGAAAAACTGTTTTTT,-,TRBV10-3,TRBJ1-4,TRBD1
CASSWELGLAGVLNEQFF,TGTGCCAGCAGTTGGGAACTCGGACTAGCGGGAGTTTTGAATGAGCAGTTCTTC,-,TRBV27,TRBJ2-1,TRBD2
CASSLVVGEQYF,TGTGCCAGCAGCTTAGTAGTTGGCGAGCAGTACTTC,-,TRBV7-8,TRBJ2-7,-
CASSLAGIISYEQYF,TGTGCCAGCAGCTTAGCGGGGATAATCTCCTACGAGCAGTACTTC,-,TRBV7-9,TRBJ2-7,-
CSVEGVGRASYEQYF,TGCAGCGTTGAAGGGGTGGGCAGGGCCTCCTACGAGCAGTACTTC,-,TRBV29-1,TRBJ2-7,-
CASSRYGQGDNYGYTF,TGCGCCAGCAGCAGGTACGGACAGGGGGATAACTATGGCTACACCTTC,-,TRBV5-1,TRBJ1-2,TRBD1
CASSSGTALYGYTF,TGCGCCAGCAGCTCGGGGACGGCCTTATATGGCTACACCTTC,once,TRBV5-1,TRBJ1-2,-
CASSQADRGTQATQYF,TGCGCCAGCAGCCAAGCCGACAGGGGCACACAAGCGACGCAGTATTTT,-,TRBV4-1,TRBJ2-3,TRBD1
CASSDPWLTGTDQETQYF,TGTGCCAGCAGTGACCCCTGGTTGACCGGGACAGATCAAGAGACCCAGTACTTC,-,TRBV6-1,TRBJ2-5,TRBD1
CSASGETQYF,TGCAGTGCTAGTGGCGAGACCCAGTACTTC,once,TRBV20-1,TRBJ2-5,-
CASSPSIGELFF,TGTGCCAGCAGCCCATCCATCGGGGAGCTGTTTTTT,-,TRBV9,TRBJ2-2,-
CASKDRGPYEQYF,TGTGCCAGCAAAGACAGGGGGCCCTACGAGCAGTACTTC,-,TRBV2,TRBJ2-7,TRBD1
CASSEARSGLNSNQPQHF,TGTGCCAGCAGTGAAGCGCGGTCAGGCCTGAATAGCAATCAGCCCCAGCATTTT,-,TRBV6-1,TRBJ1-5,-
CASRGPGLIYNEQFF,TGTGCCAGCCGGGGGCCGGGACTCATTTATAATGAGCAGTTCTTC,-,TRBV19,TRBJ2-1,-
CASSPGGGFKETQYF,TGTGCCAGCAGCCCAGGGGGAGGCTTCAAAGAGACCCAGTACTTC,-,TRBV7-2,TRBJ2-5,-
CASSLWSTGELFF,TGTGCCAGCAGTTTATGGTCGACCGGGGAGCTGTTTTTT,-,TRBV28,TRBJ2-2,-
CASSPARGHGANVLTF,TGTGCCAGCAGCCCCGCCCGGGGGCATGGGGCCAACGTCCTGACTTTC,-,TRBV7-3,TRBJ2-6,-
CASSRSRDGQSNQPQHF,TGTGCCAGCAGCAGGAGTCGAGATGGGCAGAGCAATCAGCCCCAGCATTTT,-,TRBV21-1,TRBJ1-5,-
CASSPGLAINTGELFF,TGTGCCAGCAGTCCGGGACTAGCTATAAACACCGGGGAGCTGTTTTTT,-,TRBV2,TRBJ2-2,TRBD2
CATSRGGKDSPLHF,TGTGCCACCTCTCGAGGGGGCAAGGATTCACCCCTCCACTTT,-,TRBV6-5,TRBJ1-6,TRBD1
CASSPPGKGAGELFF,TGTGCCAGCTCACCACCGGGGAAGGGGGCCGGGGAGCTGTTTTTT,-,TRBV18,TRBJ2-2,-
CASVASGGQETQYF,TGTGCCAGTGTTGCCTCAGGGGGCCAAGAGACCCAGTACTTC,-,TRBV19,TRBJ2-5,TRBD1
CASSQEAVRAHNEQFF,TGCGCCAGCAGCCAAGAGGCCGTCAGGGCTCACAATGAGCAGTTCTTC,-,TRBV4-1,TRBJ2-1,-
CASSLDTGARETQYF,TGTGCCAGCAGCTTAGATACAGGGGCCCGGGAGACCCAGTACTTC,-,TRBV11-2,TRBJ2-5,TRBD1
CASSFGGQKNTEAFF,TGTGCCAGCAGCTTCGGGGGACAGAAGAACACTGAAGCTTTCTTT,-,TRBV5-4,TRBJ1-1,TRBD1
CASSLDLLAGGDNEQFF,TGTGCCAGCAGCTTAGATCTCCTAGCGGGGGGAGACAATGAGCAGTTCTTC,once,TRBV11-3,TRBJ2-1,TRBD2
CASSLGQPPEGQYF,TGTGCCAGCAGCTTAGGGCAGCCGCCGGAGGGCCAGTACTTC,-,TRBV11-1,TRBJ2-5,-
CASSLWAASGNTIYF,TGCGCCAGCAGCTTGTGGGCAGCCTCTGGAAACACCATATATTTT,-,TRBV5-1,TRBJ1-3,-
CASSISGGEHSNQPQHF,TGTGCCAGTAGTATATCCGGCGGGGAGCATAGCAATCAGCCCCAGCATTTT,-,TRBV19,TRBJ1-5,-
CASRAGGPYEQYF,TGTGCCAGCAGGGCAGGAGGGCCCTACGAGCAGTACTTC,-,TRBV6-5,TRBJ2-7,-
CAIRTDRGEGYTF,TGTGCCATCAGGACAGACAGGGGAGAAGGCTACACCTTC,few,TRBV10-3,TRBJ1-2,TRBD1
CASSPLAGGTTDTQYF,TGTGCCAGCTCACCGCTAGCGGGAGGAACCACAGATACGCAGTATTTT,-,TRBV18,TRBJ2-3,TRBD2
CASSWERETQYF,TGCGCCAGCAGCTGGGAAAGAGAGACCCAGTACTTC,-,TRBV5-1,TRBJ2-5,-
CASSLSRWAYEQYF,TGTGCCAGCAGTTTATCGCGGTGGGCCTACGAGCAGTACTTC,-,TRBV27,TRBJ2-7,-
CVWSLGAEAFF,TGTGTCTGGAGTCTTGGGGCTGAAGCTTTCTTT,-,TRBV30,TRBJ1-1,-
CASSQGRLAGDEQYF,TGCGCCAGCAGTCAGGGGCGCTTAGCGGGTGATGAGCAGTACTTC,once,TRBV10-2,TRBJ2-7,-
CASSLQRGSGETQYF,TGTGCCAGCAGTTTACAAAGGGGTTCGGGAGAGACCCAGTACTTC,-,TRBV28,TRBJ2-5,-
CASSFGSGWNTEAFF,TGTGCCAGCAGCTTTGGCTCAGGGTGGAACACTGAAGCTTTCTTT,-,TRBV7-9,TRBJ1-1,-
CASSPVNPGLASYEQYF,TGTGCCAGCTCACCCGTTAATCCCGGACTAGCTTCCTACGAGCAGTACTTC,-,TRBV18,TRBJ2-7,TRBD2
CASSLLGVNTEAFF,TGTGCCAGCAGTTTACTGGGGGTGAACACTGAAGCTTTCTTT,-,TRBV28,TRBJ1-1,-
CASTIAGAWSTDTQYF,TGTGCCAGCACTATAGCGGGAGCGTGGAGCACAGATACGCAGTATTTT,-,TRBV11-2,TRBJ2-3,TRBD2
CASSVGQGPYEQYF,TGTGCCAGCAGCGTCGGACAGGGCCCCTACGAGCAGTACTTC,-,TRBV9,TRBJ2-7,TRBD1
CASSLLHRGTEAFF,TGTGCCAGCAGCTTACTACACAGGGGGACTGAAGCTTTCTTT,-,TRBV7-2,TRBJ1-1,TRBD1
CASSTQGSNQPQHF,TGTGCCAGCAGTACTCAGGGTAGCAATCAGCCCCAGCATTTT,-,TRBV28,TRBJ1-5,-